This TCR beta chain derives from a study of blood T cell repertoires in COVID-19. On the study more broadly: Samples of COVID-19 (acute and convalescent) were obtained from the United States, Italy and Spain.

V was clipped by 4 bases and J by 1 base, with 8 bases between them. Looked up from germline, CDR1 is SQVTM and CDR2 is ANQGSEA. This CDR3 comprises 13 residues. Participants were aged about 18 to 100 years from 20 to 30 US areas. In Cohort 3, a recovered donor had either two negative PCRs, clearance, or symptom resolution. Authors' methods: Cell counts per sample came from amplifying reference gene primers. The table came from immunoSEQ multiplex PCR; TCRdb's copy has only in-frame clones and leaves some out. The V and J calls and clone size were taken over from that table, and D and trimming were inferred from the DNA. This table has some 270,000 clones, about 80% appearing once.

What was sequenced was PBMCs or T cells enriched from blood (not recorded which). The chain carries TRBV29-1 and TRBJ1-3, with TRBD1 as a possible D gene (5 bases). The TCR sequence derives from a man aged 50 to 60 who had recovered from COVID-19. CDR3 bases: TGCAGCGTTGCACAGGCTTCTGGAAACACCATATATTTT. Its protein product is CSVAQASGNTIYF.